A selection of T cell receptor beta chains follows, all from one sample in a study of T-cell memory formation after mild COVID-19. MiXCR, run by TCRdb on the 5' RACE reads, gives a single entry per CDR3 protein. The repertoire holds 150,000 to 200,000 distinct CDR3 sequences, with 9.5% to 13% as singletons. The specimen sequenced was PBMCs or a T cell subset sorted from them (not recorded which). These receptor sequences come from a man between 18 and 35 years old who had mild COVID-19 (a few samples of this study predate the infection). Cell type and time point are not known. CDR3s include the opening cysteine and the closing phenylalanine or tryptophan. D genes are given only for firm matches. Size values are once, few and many counts, or a class for expanded clones, and some rows have none.

clone_size: few; d_call: TRBD1; v_call: TRBV25-1; j_call: TRBJ2-3; cdr3_aa: CASSPSTGRSSDTQYF; cdr3_nt: TGTGCCAGCAGTCCCTCGACAGGGAGAAGTTCAGATACGCAGTATTTT
clone_size: NA; d_call: NA; v_call: TRBV20-1; j_call: TRBJ1-5; cdr3_aa: CSARGGEQPQHF; cdr3_nt: TGCAGTGCTAGAGGGGGGGAACAGCCCCAGCATTTT
clone_size: NA; d_call: TRBD2; v_call: TRBV12-3/TRBV12-4; j_call: TRBJ2-3; cdr3_aa: CASSRLAGGHTDTQYF; cdr3_nt: TGTGCCAGCAGTAGACTAGCGGGGGGCCACACAGATACGCAGTATTTT
clone_size: few; d_call: TRBD1; v_call: TRBV4-1; j_call: TRBJ1-1; cdr3_aa: CASSRRDRGLPPNTEAFF; cdr3_nt: TGCGCCAGCAGCCGCCGGGACAGAGGGCTCCCACCGAACACTGAAGCTTTCTTT
clone_size: NA; d_call: TRBD1; v_call: TRBV29-1; j_call: TRBJ2-5; cdr3_aa: CSVDSRGETQYF; cdr3_nt: TGCAGCGTCGACTCCAGGGGGGAGACCCAGTACTTC
clone_size: few; d_call: TRBD2; v_call: TRBV6-2/TRBV6-3; j_call: TRBJ2-3; cdr3_aa: CASSYPLAGFLEGTDTQYF; cdr3_nt: TGTGCCAGCAGTTACCCGCTAGCGGGGTTTCTGGAGGGCACAGATACGCAGTATTTT
clone_size: few; d_call: NA; v_call: TRBV4-1; j_call: TRBJ2-2; cdr3_aa: CASSQDLPGRAGELFF; cdr3_nt: TGCGCCAGCAGCCAAGATCTTCCCGGGCGGGCCGGGGAGCTGTTTTTT
clone_size: few; d_call: NA; v_call: TRBV3-1; j_call: TRBJ1-1; cdr3_aa: CASSQVSGNTEAFF; cdr3_nt: TGTGCCAGCAGCCAAGTATCCGGGAACACTGAAGCTTTCTTT
clone_size: few; d_call: NA; v_call: TRBV20-1; j_call: TRBJ1-6; cdr3_aa: CSARSDGNSPLHF; cdr3_nt: TGCAGTGCTAGGTCGGACGGCAATTCACCCCTCCACTTT
clone_size: many; d_call: NA; v_call: TRBV12-3/TRBV12-4; j_call: TRBJ2-3; cdr3_aa: CASSRTSTDTQYF; cdr3_nt: TGTGCCAGCAGCCGGACTAGCACAGATACGCAGTATTTT
clone_size: NA; d_call: NA; v_call: TRBV12-3/TRBV12-4; j_call: TRBJ1-1; cdr3_aa: CASSLWPGNTEAFF; cdr3_nt: TGTGCCAGCAGTTTATGGCCAGGGAACACTGAAGCTTTCTTT
clone_size: NA; d_call: NA; v_call: TRBV18; j_call: TRBJ1-6; cdr3_aa: CASSPGVNSPLHF; cdr3_nt: TGTGCCAGCTCACCGGGGGTTAATTCACCCCTCCACTTT
clone_size: few; d_call: TRBD2; v_call: TRBV7-8; j_call: TRBJ2-7; cdr3_aa: CASSFERGTYEQYF; cdr3_nt: TGTGCCAGCAGCTTCGAGCGGGGGACCTACGAGCAGTACTTC
clone_size: few; d_call: NA; v_call: TRBV5-1; j_call: TRBJ2-3; cdr3_aa: CASKRPGSTDMQYF; cdr3_nt: TGCGCCAGCAAACGGCCCGGCAGCACAGATATGCAGTATTTT
clone_size: few; d_call: TRBD1; v_call: TRBV7-3; j_call: TRBJ2-7; cdr3_aa: CASSLTPGQYYEQYF; cdr3_nt: TGTGCCAGCAGCTTAACCCCGGGACAGTACTACGAGCAGTACTTC
clone_size: few; d_call: NA; v_call: TRBV9; j_call: TRBJ2-5; cdr3_aa: CASIRGAQETQYF; cdr3_nt: TGTGCCAGCATTCGGGGGGCCCAAGAGACCCAGTACTTC
clone_size: many; d_call: NA; v_call: TRBV4-1; j_call: TRBJ2-3; cdr3_aa: CASSHLGRGVTDTQYF; cdr3_nt: TGCGCCAGCAGCCACTTGGGGAGGGGGGTCACAGATACGCAGTATTTT
clone_size: few; d_call: NA; v_call: TRBV5-1; j_call: TRBJ2-3; cdr3_aa: CASSLVSNSDTQYF; cdr3_nt: TGCGCCAGCAGCTTGGTGTCGAACTCAGATACGCAGTATTTT
clone_size: NA; d_call: NA; v_call: TRBV5-1; j_call: TRBJ2-2; cdr3_aa: CASSLAPAYTGELFF; cdr3_nt: TGCGCCAGCAGCTTGGCACCAGCCTACACCGGGGAGCTGTTTTTT
clone_size: NA; d_call: NA; v_call: TRBV21-1; j_call: TRBJ2-3; cdr3_aa: CASSKAVTTDTQYF; cdr3_nt: TGTGCCAGCAGCAAAGCGGTAACCACAGATACGCAGTATTTT
clone_size: few; d_call: NA; v_call: TRBV11-1; j_call: TRBJ2-1; cdr3_aa: CASSLGQTNEQFF; cdr3_nt: TGTGCCAGCAGCTTAGGACAGACGAATGAGCAGTTCTTC
clone_size: NA; d_call: TRBD1; v_call: TRBV9; j_call: TRBJ2-7; cdr3_aa: CASSVADRGRHEQYF; cdr3_nt: TGTGCCAGCAGCGTAGCGGACAGGGGACGGCACGAGCAGTACTTC
clone_size: NA; d_call: NA; v_call: TRBV11-2; j_call: TRBJ1-5; cdr3_aa: CASSLEQGKNQPQHF; cdr3_nt: TGTGCCAGCAGCTTAGAGCAGGGGAAAAATCAGCCCCAGCATTTT
clone_size: NA; d_call: NA; v_call: TRBV9; j_call: TRBJ2-5; cdr3_aa: CASSPGLSTQETQYF; cdr3_nt: TGTGCCAGCAGCCCTGGGCTTTCGACCCAAGAGACCCAGTACTTC
clone_size: NA; d_call: NA; v_call: TRBV7-9; j_call: TRBJ1-2; cdr3_aa: CASSLMGNAGYTF; cdr3_nt: TGTGCCAGCAGCTTGATGGGTAATGCTGGCTACACCTTC
clone_size: few; d_call: NA; v_call: TRBV4-2; j_call: TRBJ1-1; cdr3_aa: CASSQDSLGGTEAFF; cdr3_nt: TGTGCCAGCAGCCAAGATTCACTTGGGGGCACTGAAGCTTTCTTT
clone_size: few; d_call: NA; v_call: TRBV19; j_call: TRBJ2-2; cdr3_aa: CASSPRGTANTGELFF; cdr3_nt: TGTGCCAGTAGTCCTCGGGGGACCGCCAACACCGGGGAGCTGTTTTTT
clone_size: NA; d_call: TRBD1; v_call: TRBV11-2; j_call: TRBJ1-2; cdr3_aa: CASSLDLGRTGHYGYTF; cdr3_nt: TGTGCCAGCAGCTTAGATCTTGGTAGGACAGGCCACTATGGCTACACCTTC
clone_size: NA; d_call: NA; v_call: TRBV20-1; j_call: TRBJ1-5; cdr3_aa: CSASLVGQPQHF; cdr3_nt: TGCAGTGCTTCCCTTGTGGGTCAGCCCCAGCATTTT
clone_size: NA; d_call: TRBD2; v_call: TRBV5-5; j_call: TRBJ2-3; cdr3_aa: CASSRGTSSVDTQYF; cdr3_nt: TGTGCCAGCAGCCGGGGGACTAGCAGTGTCGATACGCAGTATTTT
clone_size: few; d_call: TRBD1; v_call: TRBV7-2; j_call: TRBJ1-5; cdr3_aa: CASSSRQGRQHF; cdr3_nt: TGTGCCAGCAGTTCTAGACAGGGACGCCAGCATTTT
clone_size: NA; d_call: TRBD2; v_call: TRBV9; j_call: TRBJ2-1; cdr3_aa: CASSTPGGGKFF; cdr3_nt: TGTGCCAGCAGTACCCCGGGAGGGGGGAAATTCTTC
clone_size: few; d_call: NA; v_call: TRBV2; j_call: TRBJ2-1; cdr3_aa: CASSERGLGGGEQFF; cdr3_nt: TGTGCCAGCAGTGAGCGAGGGCTGGGAGGCGGTGAGCAGTTCTTC
clone_size: few; d_call: NA; v_call: TRBV5-4; j_call: TRBJ2-3; cdr3_aa: CASSSKQVSSTDTQYF; cdr3_nt: TGTGCCAGCAGCTCTAAACAGGTTTCCAGCACAGATACGCAGTATTTT
clone_size: few; d_call: TRBD1; v_call: TRBV5-6; j_call: TRBJ1-6; cdr3_aa: CASSLTTGNNSPLHF; cdr3_nt: TGTGCCAGCAGCTTAACGACAGGGAATAATTCACCCCTCCACTTT
clone_size: NA; d_call: NA; v_call: TRBV12-3/TRBV12-4; j_call: TRBJ1-4; cdr3_aa: CSSSLHTNEKLFF; cdr3_nt: TGTTCCAGCAGTTTACACACTAATGAAAAACTGTTTTTT
clone_size: NA; d_call: TRBD2; v_call: TRBV20-1; j_call: TRBJ2-5; cdr3_aa: CSASQRGGTETQYF; cdr3_nt: TGCAGTGCTAGTCAGCGGGGGGGCACGGAGACCCAGTACTTC
clone_size: NA; d_call: TRBD2; v_call: TRBV20-1; j_call: TRBJ2-5; cdr3_aa: CSARDFPGGQQETQYF; cdr3_nt: TGCAGTGCTAGAGATTTTCCGGGGGGGCAACAAGAGACCCAGTACTTC
clone_size: NA; d_call: NA; v_call: TRBV5-1; j_call: TRBJ1-1; cdr3_aa: CASSWLPAATEAFF; cdr3_nt: TGCGCCAGCAGCTGGCTACCCGCTGCCACTGAAGCTTTCTTT
clone_size: few; d_call: TRBD2; v_call: TRBV5-1; j_call: TRBJ2-2; cdr3_aa: CASSSLAGGTAGELFF; cdr3_nt: TGCGCCAGCAGCTCCTTAGCGGGGGGGACTGCCGGGGAGCTGTTTTTT
clone_size: few; d_call: NA; v_call: TRBV5-4; j_call: TRBJ2-3; cdr3_aa: CASSSEWGGGQDTQYF; cdr3_nt: TGTGCCAGCAGCTCTGAGTGGGGGGGGGGCCAGGATACGCAGTATTTT
clone_size: NA; d_call: TRBD1; v_call: TRBV29-1; j_call: TRBJ1-3; cdr3_aa: CSATGDGNTIYF; cdr3_nt: TGCAGCGCCACAGGGGACGGAAACACCATATATTTT
clone_size: few; d_call: NA; v_call: TRBV5-1; j_call: TRBJ2-2; cdr3_aa: CASSLGARGDRTGELFF; cdr3_nt: TGCGCCAGCAGCTTGGGGGCTCGAGGGGATAGAACCGGGGAGCTGTTTTTT
clone_size: NA; d_call: NA; v_call: TRBV5-1; j_call: TRBJ2-1; cdr3_aa: CASSFYPSSYNEQFF; cdr3_nt: TGCGCCAGCAGCTTTTACCCTAGCTCCTACAATGAGCAGTTCTTC
clone_size: NA; d_call: TRBD1; v_call: TRBV20-1; j_call: TRBJ2-3; cdr3_aa: CSAGTGVSTDTQYF; cdr3_nt: TGCAGTGCCGGGACAGGCGTGAGCACAGATACGCAGTATTTT
clone_size: NA; d_call: TRBD2; v_call: TRBV12-3/TRBV12-4; j_call: TRBJ2-3; cdr3_aa: CASTLTKGGGSTDTQYF; cdr3_nt: TGTGCCAGCACCCTCACCAAGGGCGGGGGAAGCACAGATACGCAGTATTTT
clone_size: few; d_call: NA; v_call: TRBV5-4; j_call: TRBJ1-1; cdr3_aa: CASSLAQGRGRNTEAFF; cdr3_nt: TGTGCCAGCAGCTTGGCCCAGGGAAGGGGCCGGAACACTGAAGCTTTCTTT
clone_size: NA; d_call: TRBD1; v_call: TRBV7-2; j_call: TRBJ1-3; cdr3_aa: CASSWTGLSGNTIYF; cdr3_nt: TGTGCCAGCAGTTGGACAGGACTCTCTGGAAACACCATATATTTT
clone_size: NA; d_call: TRBD1; v_call: TRBV6-2/TRBV6-3; j_call: TRBJ1-5; cdr3_aa: CASSSYGTGNQPQHF; cdr3_nt: TGTGCCAGCAGTTCCTATGGGACAGGGAATCAGCCCCAGCATTTT
clone_size: few; d_call: NA; v_call: TRBV6-1; j_call: TRBJ2-7; cdr3_aa: CASSEGVYEQYF; cdr3_nt: TGTGCCAGCAGTGAGGGGGTCTACGAGCAGTACTTC
clone_size: few; d_call: NA; v_call: TRBV12-3/TRBV12-4; j_call: TRBJ2-1; cdr3_aa: CASSLADLSGGPSYNEQFF; cdr3_nt: TGTGCCAGCAGTTTAGCGGACTTGAGTGGGGGGCCCTCCTACAATGAGCAGTTCTTC
clone_size: few; d_call: NA; v_call: TRBV11-2; j_call: TRBJ1-2; cdr3_aa: CASSSSRTYGYTF; cdr3_nt: TGTGCCAGCAGCTCTTCAAGGACCTATGGCTACACCTTC
clone_size: NA; d_call: NA; v_call: TRBV6-5; j_call: TRBJ1-1; cdr3_aa: CASSRVRGPEAFF; cdr3_nt: TGTGCCAGCAGTAGGGTCCGGGGACCTGAAGCTTTCTTT
clone_size: NA; d_call: TRBD1; v_call: TRBV7-2; j_call: TRBJ1-2; cdr3_aa: CASSLWGQGGGYTF; cdr3_nt: TGTGCCAGCAGCTTATGGGGACAGGGAGGTGGCTACACCTTC
clone_size: many; d_call: NA; v_call: TRBV6-5; j_call: TRBJ1-1; cdr3_aa: CASRRGATEAFF; cdr3_nt: TGTGCCAGCAGAAGGGGGGCCACTGAAGCTTTCTTT